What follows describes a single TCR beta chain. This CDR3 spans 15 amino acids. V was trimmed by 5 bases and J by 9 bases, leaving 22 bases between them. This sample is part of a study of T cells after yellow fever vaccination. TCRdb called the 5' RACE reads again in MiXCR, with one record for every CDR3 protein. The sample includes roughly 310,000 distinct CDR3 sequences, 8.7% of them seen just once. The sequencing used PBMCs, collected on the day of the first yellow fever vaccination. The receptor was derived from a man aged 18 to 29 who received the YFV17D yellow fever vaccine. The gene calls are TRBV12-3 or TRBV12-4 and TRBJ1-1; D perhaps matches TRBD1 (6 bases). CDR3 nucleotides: TGTGCCAGCAGTCCCCCGGTGGCAGGGGAATATCAAGCTTTCTTT. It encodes CASSPPVAGEYQAFF.